This T cell receptor (beta chain) is from a study of a mutant IDH1 vaccine in newly diagnosed glioma. Stated time point: week 11, during vaccination. Mutant IDH1 20-mer peptide, at 300 ug, made up each vaccine dose, with topical imiquimod. Sequenced by immunoSEQ multiplex PCR; TCRdb stores in-frame clones only, minus some. The table includes roughly 60,000 clones, more than 80% detected once. With regard to this clone: The antigen remains undetermined.

This sequence was found in a man aged 30 to 39 with glioma. Source: PBMCs, taken from a glioma patient whose treatment included an IDH1 peptide vaccine.

CDR3 DNA sequence: TGTGCCAGCAGTGACTCGACCGGGGGTTTTTACGAGCAGTACTTC. Protein sequence: CASSDSTGGFYEQYF. The rearrangement uses TRBV6-4 and TRBJ2-7, with a possible D match to TRBD2 (6 bases). V dropped 0 bases and J dropped 4 bases, with 13 bases sitting between them. The V gene's germline CDR1 is MRHNA and CDR2 SNTAGT. The CDR3 consists of 15 residues.